Below, 5 T cell receptor beta chains from the same sample are listed, as sequenced in a study of monozygotic twins with inflammatory bowel disease (dated by TCRdb to the late 2010s). Receptors were amplified or captured by 5' RACE. For sequencing, an Illumina HiSeq 2500 was employed. With the reads reprocessed by TCRdb, a single entry stands for each CDR3 protein sequence and no DNA is reported. The sample table gives 420,000 or so distinct CDR3 sequences. The top ten hold more than 2% of the sample. The specimen sequenced was blood. These TCRs come from a human donor with ulcerative colitis or Crohn's disease, or a healthy co-twin of an affected twin (not recorded which).

The chain carries TRBV20-1 and TRBJ1-4. The germline V gene encodes CDR1 DFQATT and CDR2 SNEGSKA (reference sequence). This CDR3 region has 13 residues. CDR3 sequence: CSAPGPWVEKLFF.

V and J are TRBV3-1 and TRBJ2-2; the TRBD1 assignment by TCRdb is unverifiable without DNA. This CDR3 contains 14 residues. The germline CDR1 and CDR2 sequences are LGHDT and YNNKEL (reference sequence). This CDR3 is CASSPQKAGWELFF.

This chain connects TRBV11-2 to TRBJ2-1. The germline V gene encodes CDR1 SGHAT and CDR2 FQNNGV. The CDR3 totals 13 residues. The chain's CDR3 is CASSLGDYNEQFF. Complete variable domain (other parts from reference TRBV11-2 and TRBJ2-1): EAGVAQSPRYKIIEKRQSVAFWCNPISGHATLYWYQQILGQGPKLLIQFQNNGVVDDSQLPKDRFSAERLKGVDSTLKIQPAKLEDSAVYLCASSLGDYNEQFFGPGTRLTVL.

CDR3 region: CSAMDVSYEQYF. The chain uses TRBV20-1 and TRBJ2-7. The germline CDR1 and CDR2 sequences are DFQATT and SNEGSKA (reference sequence). The CDR3 consists of 12 residues.

The chain has TRBV4-1 and TRBJ2-2; TCRdb picks TRBD1, but there is no DNA to check that call. The CDR3 has 18 residues. Germline V lookup: CDR1 MGHRA, CDR2 YSYEKL. The CDR3 spells CASSQERTGGFSTGELFF.